This T cell receptor beta chain was sequenced during a study of cytomegalovirus exposure and HLA in healthy donors. The data were produced by immunoSEQ multiplex PCR, yet TCRdb's version contains in-frame clones alone and is incomplete. The table includes under 200,000 clones, just under 90% detected once. Germline loops: CDR1 MNHEY, CDR2 SVGAGI. V was cut by 5 bases and J by 0 bases, with 11 bases left in between. The CDR3 contains 15 residues. On this clone itself: Antigen unknown.

The study, taken as a whole, reports: Reportedly, cytomegalovirus status was diagnosed with high sensitivity and specificity. Rarity characterized most TCR sequences, yet some public TCRs appeared in many donors.

The chain combines TRBV6-5 with TRBJ2-1; a weak D match, TRBD1 (5 bases). This TCR was sampled from a woman under 30 in good health and CMV-seropositive. What was sequenced was PBMCs. The CDR3 DNA reads as TGTGCCAGCAGTCCCCGACAGAGCTCCTACAATGAGCAGTTCTTC. This gives the protein CASSPRQSSYNEQFF.